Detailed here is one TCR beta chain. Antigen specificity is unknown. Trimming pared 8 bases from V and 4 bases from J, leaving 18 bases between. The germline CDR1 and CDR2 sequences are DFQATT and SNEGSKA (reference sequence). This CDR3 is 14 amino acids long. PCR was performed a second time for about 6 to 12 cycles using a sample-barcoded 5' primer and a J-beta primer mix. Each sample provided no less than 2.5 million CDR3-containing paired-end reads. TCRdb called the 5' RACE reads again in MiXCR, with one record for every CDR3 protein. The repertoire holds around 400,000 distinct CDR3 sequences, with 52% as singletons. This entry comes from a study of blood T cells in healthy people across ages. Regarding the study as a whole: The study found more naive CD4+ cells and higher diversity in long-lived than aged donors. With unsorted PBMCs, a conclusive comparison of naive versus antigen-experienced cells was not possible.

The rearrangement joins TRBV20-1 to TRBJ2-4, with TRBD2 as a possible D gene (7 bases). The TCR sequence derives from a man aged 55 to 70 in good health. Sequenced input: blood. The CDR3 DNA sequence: TGCAGTACTTCCCAGGGAGGGGGAAAAAACATTCAGTACTTC. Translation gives CSTSQGGGKNIQYF.